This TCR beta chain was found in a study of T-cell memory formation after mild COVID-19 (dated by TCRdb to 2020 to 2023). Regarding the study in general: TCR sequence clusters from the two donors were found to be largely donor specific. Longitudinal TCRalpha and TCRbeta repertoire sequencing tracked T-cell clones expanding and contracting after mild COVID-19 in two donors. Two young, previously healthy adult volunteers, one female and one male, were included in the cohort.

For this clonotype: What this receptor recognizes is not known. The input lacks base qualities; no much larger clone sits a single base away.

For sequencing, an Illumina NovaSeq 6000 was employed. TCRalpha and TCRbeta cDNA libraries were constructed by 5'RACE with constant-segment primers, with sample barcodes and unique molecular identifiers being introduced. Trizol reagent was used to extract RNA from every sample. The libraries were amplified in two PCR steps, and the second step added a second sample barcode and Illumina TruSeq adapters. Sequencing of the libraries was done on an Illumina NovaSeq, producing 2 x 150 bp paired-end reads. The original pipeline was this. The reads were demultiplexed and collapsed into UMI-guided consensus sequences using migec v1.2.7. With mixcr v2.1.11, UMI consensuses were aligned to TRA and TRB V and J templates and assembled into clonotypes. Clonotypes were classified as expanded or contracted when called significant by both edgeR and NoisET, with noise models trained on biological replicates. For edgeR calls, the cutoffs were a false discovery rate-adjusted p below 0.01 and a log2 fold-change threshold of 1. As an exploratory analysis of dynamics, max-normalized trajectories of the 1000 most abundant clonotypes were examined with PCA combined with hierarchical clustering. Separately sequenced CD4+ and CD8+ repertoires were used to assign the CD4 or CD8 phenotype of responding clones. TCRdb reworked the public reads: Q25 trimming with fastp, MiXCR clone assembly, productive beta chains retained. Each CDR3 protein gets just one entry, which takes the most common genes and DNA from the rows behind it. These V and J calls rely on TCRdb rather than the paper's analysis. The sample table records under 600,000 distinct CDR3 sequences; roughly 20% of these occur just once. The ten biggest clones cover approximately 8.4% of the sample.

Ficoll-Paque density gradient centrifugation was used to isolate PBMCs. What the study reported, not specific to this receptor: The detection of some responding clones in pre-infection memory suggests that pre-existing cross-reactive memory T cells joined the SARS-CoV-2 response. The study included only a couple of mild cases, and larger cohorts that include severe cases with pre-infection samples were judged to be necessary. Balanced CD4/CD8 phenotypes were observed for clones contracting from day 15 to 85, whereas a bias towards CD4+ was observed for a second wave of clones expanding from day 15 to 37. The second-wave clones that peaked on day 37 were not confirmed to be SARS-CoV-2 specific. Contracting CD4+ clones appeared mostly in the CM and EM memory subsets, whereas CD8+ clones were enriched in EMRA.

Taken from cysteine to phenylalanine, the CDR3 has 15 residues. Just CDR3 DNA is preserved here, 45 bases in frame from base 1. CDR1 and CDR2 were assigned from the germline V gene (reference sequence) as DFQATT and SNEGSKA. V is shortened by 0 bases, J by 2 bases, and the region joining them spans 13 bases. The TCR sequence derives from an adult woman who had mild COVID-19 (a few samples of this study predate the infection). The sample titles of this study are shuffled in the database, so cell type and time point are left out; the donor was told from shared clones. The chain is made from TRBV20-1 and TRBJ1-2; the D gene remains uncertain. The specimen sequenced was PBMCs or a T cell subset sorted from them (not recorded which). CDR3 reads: CSARDNWGPNYGYTF. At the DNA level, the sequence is TGCAGTGCTAGAGATAATTGGGGTCCCAACTATGGCTACACCTTC.